The T cell receptor (beta chain) under discussion was sequenced for a study of T cells in Graves' hyperthyroidism and ophthalmopathy. The investigators amplified TCR beta CDR3 regions from RNA transcripts. TCR CDR3 underwent first-round RT-PCR with the HTBI primer set. TCRdb processed the multiplex PCR reads anew with MiXCR; each CDR3 protein has one entry. The sample lists a few hundred thousand distinct CDR3 sequences, about a sixth occurring once. The TCR originated in a woman in her thirties with Graves' hyperthyroidism. Sequencing used blood.

CDR3 region: CASSPSWGGFMDTQYF. CDR3 nucleotide sequence: TGTGCCAGCAGTCCAAGCTGGGGGGGATTTATGGATACGCAGTATTTT. V is TRBV12-3 or TRBV12-4 and J is TRBJ2-3; 7 bases are a match to TRBD2. J was trimmed by 6 bases and V by 5 bases; bases with no gene match: 14. CDR3 length equals 16 residues.